The next 18 T cell receptor beta chains were all read from a single sample in a study of T-cell reconstitution after alpha-beta-depleted transplantation in children. Unique molecular identifiers were incorporated into the prepared TCRbeta library. TCRdb reprocessed the PCR reads via MiXCR and lists one record per CDR3 protein. Seen here are around 71,000 distinct CDR3 sequences, about 7.3% observed once, and the top ten hold about 2.3%. Sequences were derived from PBMCs from the stem cell graft donor, sampled from the stem cell graft. These receptors originate from a human donor who donated a stem cell graft to a child with acute lymphoblastic leukemia.

This clonotype occurred a few times. The chain combines TRBV6-1 with TRBJ2-1; TRBD1 is a possible D gene (5 bases). This CDR3 is 14 amino acids long. Germline V gene lookup returns CDR1 MNHNS and CDR2 SASEGT. Trimming left V 6 bases short and J 4 bases short, with 13 bases between. The DNA of the CDR3 is TGTGCCAGCAGGACGACAGTGGGGTACAATGAGCAGTTCTTC. It is translated as CASRTTVGYNEQFF.

At least ten counts were recorded for this clonotype. This chain joins TRBV11-2 and TRBJ2-3; 8 bases fit TRBD2. Germline V gives CDR1 SGHAT, CDR2 FQNNGV. With V trimmed by 4 bases and J by 1 base, 4 bases remained unmatched. The CDR3 runs to 15 residues. CDR3 sequence (DNA): TGTGCCAGCAGCTCCATGACTAGCGGCACAGATACGCAGTATTTT. This encodes CASSSMTSGTDTQYF.

This chain joins TRBV15 and TRBJ2-1; 12 bases agree with TRBD2. CDR1 and CDR2 (germline): LNHNV, YYDKDF (reference sequence). The CDR3 runs to 18 residues. The ends lost 0 bases at V and 0 bases at J; junction bases unmatched: 3. The CDR3 bases are TGTGCCACCAGCAGAGATAAGACTAGCGGGAGCTCCTACAATGAGCAGTTCTTC. As protein: CATSRDKTSGSSYNEQFF.

V usage is TRBV5-1 and J usage is TRBJ1-1; D is perhaps TRBD1 (6 bases). Germline assignment: CDR1 SGHRS and CDR2 YFSETQ. V was shortened by 8 bases and J by 0 bases, with 17 bases between the two germline ends. The CDR3 consists of 15 residues. CDR3 protein: CARGSRTVMNTEAFF. The DNA of the CDR3 is TGCGCCAGGGGCTCCCGGACAGTGATGAACACTGAAGCTTTCTTT.

The rearrangement joins TRBV28 to TRBJ2-7, with D possibly matching TRBD1 (6 bases). Germline V gene data show CDR1 as MDHEN and CDR2 as SYDVKM. V lost 4 bases to trimming and J lost 0 bases, with 13 bases between them. CDR3 length equals 15 residues. The CDR3 region has the DNA TGTGCCAGCAGTTACCCGACAGGACACTCCTACGAGCAGTACTTC. Its translation: CASSYPTGHSYEQYF.

This clonotype was picked up many times. V gene TRBV28 combines with J gene TRBJ2-1; D is perhaps TRBD2 (5 bases). V lost 2 bases to trimming and J lost 2 bases, with 7 bases between them. CDR3 length equals 14 residues. The V gene's germline CDR1 is MDHEN and CDR2 SYDVKM. The CDR3 DNA sequence: TGTGCCAGCAGTTTACCGACTACCTACAATGAGCAGTTCTTC. It encodes CASSLPTTYNEQFF.

The sample holds many counts of this clonotype. J is TRBJ2-3 and V is TRBV14; 13 nucleotides line up with TRBD2. V was pared by 5 bases and J by 5 bases, with 10 bases of the junction left unmatched. CDR1 SGHDN and CDR2 FVKESK come from the germline V gene. The CDR3 is 17 amino acids. CDR3: CASSTSTSGRRKDTQYF. The CDR3 nucleotides read TGTGCCAGCAGCACTTCGACTAGCGGGAGGAGGAAAGATACGCAGTATTTT. The full variable domain, rest sourced from reference TRBV14 and TRBJ2-3, is EAGVTQFPSHSVIEKGQTVTLRCDPISGHDNLYWYRRVMGKEIKFLLHFVKESKQDESGMPNNRFLAERTGGTYSTLKVQPAELEDSGVYFCASSTSTSGRRKDTQYFGPGTRLTVL.

This clonotype showed up many times. This chain links TRBV29-1 with TRBJ2-5, with D possibly TRBD2 on 5 matching bases. Trimming took 3 bases from V and 4 from J, leaving 12 bases between them. CDR1 and CDR2 from the germline V gene are SQVTM and ANQGSEA. This CDR3 is 13 amino acids long. The CDR3 region is CSVEEVRGETQYF. The CDR3 DNA reads TGCAGCGTTGAGGAGGTCAGAGGAGAGACCCAGTACTTC.

Regarding this clonotype: Since a much larger clone is just one base distant, this may be a read error. The chain combines TRBV7-8 with TRBJ2-7; 9 bases match TRBD1. Germline CDR1 SGHVS, CDR2 FQNEAQ. The CDR3 is 14 amino acids. Trimming removed 5 bases from V and 0 bases from J; junction bases left unmatched: 2. CDR3 sequence: CASSPDRGSYEQYF. The CDR3 DNA follows: TGTGCCAGCAGCCCGGACAGGGGCTCCTACGAGCAGTACTTC.

This clonotype was observed many times. The V gene is TRBV27, the J gene TRBJ2-7; D may be TRBD2 (5 bases). This CDR3 has 13 amino acids. Between the trimmed V and J ends, which lost 0 bases and 6 bases, there was a span of 9 bases. Germline loops: CDR1 MNHEY, CDR2 SMNVEV (reference sequence). The CDR3 loop is CASSLSRGREQYF. The CDR3 DNA follows: TGTGCCAGCAGTTTATCCCGAGGGCGCGAGCAGTACTTC.

At least ten counts were recorded for this clonotype. The genes are TRBV10-1 and TRBJ2-1; TRBD2 is a possible D gene (6 bases). V was trimmed by 6 bases and J by 9 bases, leaving 15 bases between them. Germline values: CDR1 WNHNN, CDR2 SYGVQD (reference sequence). This CDR3 contains 13 residues. The CDR3 bases are TGCGCCAGCAGCCTCGGGAGCCGGGGTGAGCAGTTCTTC. Translating it yields CASSLGSRGEQFF.

The chain is built from TRBV28 and TRBJ2-3, with TRBD2 matching over 7 bases. V lost 8 bases and J lost 1; bases outside the gene matches: 6. The germline V gene encodes CDR1 MDHEN and CDR2 SYDVKM. This CDR3 is 14 amino acids long. CDR3 DNA: TGTGCCAGCGGCAGGGACTACCGCACAGATACGCAGTATTTT. It is translated as CASGRDYRTDTQYF.

This clonotype was detected many times. The rearrangement links TRBV11-1 to TRBJ2-2, with D possibly being TRBD1 (5 bases). The CDR3 contains 14 residues. Trimming stripped 5 bases from V and 9 bases from J, with 16 bases between. Germline V CDR1 and CDR2: SGHAT, FQDESV (reference sequence). Here the CDR3 DNA reads TGTGCCAGCAGCCCAACCTCAGGGTCCCGGGAGCTGTTTTTT. Protein sequence: CASSPTSGSRELFF.

The chain combines TRBV6-2 or TRBV6-3 with TRBJ1-5, with 8 positions matching TRBD1. With 2 bases clipped from V and 6 bases from J, the junction kept 6 bases outside the gene matches. CDR3 length equals 15 residues. Germline V gene lookup returns CDR1 MNHEY and CDR2 SVGEGT. The CDR3 loop is CASSYAGQGRQPQHF. CDR3 nucleotide sequence: TGTGCCAGCAGTTACGCCGGACAGGGACGTCAGCCCCAGCATTTT.

At least ten counts were recorded for this clonotype. The chain employs TRBV6-5 and TRBJ2-3; 10 nucleotides line up with TRBD1. Germline loops: CDR1 MNHEY, CDR2 SVGAGI. Unmatched junction bases numbered 4, after V lost 6 bases and J lost 4 bases. The CDR3 has 14 residues. Here the CDR3 reads CASSSGTGADTQYF. The CDR3 coding sequence is TGTGCCAGCAGCTCCGGGACAGGGGCAGATACGCAGTATTTT.

Only a few counts were recorded for this clonotype. The rearrangement joins TRBV6-1 to TRBJ1-4, with TRBD1 as a possible D gene (5 bases). The ends were cut back, 8 bases at V and 7 bases at J, with 14 bases in the middle. Germline V gene sequence: CDR1 MNHNS, CDR2 SASEGT. The CDR3 covers 13 residues. The DNA of the CDR3 is TGTGCCAGCGGGCGGGGGTGGGGTGAAAAACTGTTTTTT. Translating it yields CASGRGWGEKLFF.

The table lists this clonotype with a few counts. The V call is TRBV4-3, the J call TRBJ2-7; D uncertain. Germline-derived CDR1 and CDR2 are LGHNA and YSLEER. V gave up 1 base and J gave up 2 bases, with 9 bases separating them. The CDR3 spans 14 residues. CDR3 sequence reads: CASSQGIGPYEQYF. DNA for the CDR3: TGCGCCAGCAGCCAAGGAATCGGTCCCTACGAGCAGTACTTC.

The sample holds many counts of this clonotype. V usage is TRBV10-3 and J usage is TRBJ1-3; D is unclear. This CDR3 is built from 13 residues. Trimming took off 4 bases at V and 2 bases at J, with 6 bases between the two ends. CDR1 is ENHRY, CDR2 SYGVKD, per germline. Written as DNA, the CDR3 is TGTGCCATCAGTGTGACTGCTGGAAACACCATATATTTT. The encoded protein is CAISVTAGNTIYF.